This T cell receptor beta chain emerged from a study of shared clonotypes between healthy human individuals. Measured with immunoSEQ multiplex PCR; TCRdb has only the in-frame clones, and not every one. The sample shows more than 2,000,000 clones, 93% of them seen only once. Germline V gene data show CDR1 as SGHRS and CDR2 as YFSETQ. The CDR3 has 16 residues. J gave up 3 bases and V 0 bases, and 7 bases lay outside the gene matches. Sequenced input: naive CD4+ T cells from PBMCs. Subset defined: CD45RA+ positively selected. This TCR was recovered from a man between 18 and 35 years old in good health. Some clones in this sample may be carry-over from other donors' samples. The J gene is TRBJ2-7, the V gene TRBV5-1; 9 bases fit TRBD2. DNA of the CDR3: TGCGCCAGCAGCTTGGAGGGACTAGCACCGGTCTACGAGCAGTACTTC. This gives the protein CASSLEGLAPVYEQYF.